The sequence of this T cell receptor (beta chain) was determined in a study of shared clonotypes between healthy human individuals. Overall study findings and caveats: Enrolling few donors narrowed the genetic and exposure-history diversity that was represented. The naive CD4 repertoires of several donors were compared, and approximately 5% of clonotypes were shared. Read depth was anticipated to influence clonotype sharing among donors.

Germline V CDR1 and CDR2: LNHDA, SQIVND (reference sequence). With 3 bases removed from V and 5 bases from J, the gap between germline ends came to 14 bases. This CDR3 region has 14 residues. Sequencing used immunoSEQ multiplex PCR; TCRdb keeps in-frame clones, though not all of them. The sample yields about 800,000 clones, approximately 96% seen once. Only CD45RO-negative cells positively selected for CCR7 counted as naive CD8 cells, so terminally differentiated effector memory CD45RA+ cells were excluded. Donors comprised healthy HIV-negative adults lacking recent acute infections or vaccinations. Details on this clone: Its cognate antigen is unknown.

This receptor was identified in a man in his thirties or forties in good health. Material for sequencing was naive CD8+ T cells sorted from blood. The V gene is TRBV19, the J gene TRBJ2-7; perhaps TRBD2 as D (6 bases). The CDR3 is CASSITSSYHEQYF. The CDR3 DNA reads as TGTGCCAGTAGTATCACTAGCTCTTACCACGAGCAGTACTTC.